This T cell receptor beta chain was recovered during a study of T cell repertoires in cytomegalovirus infection. The CDR3 runs to 15 residues. The trim removed 6 bases at V and 0 bases at J, leaving 8 bases unmatched. TCRdb independently ran MiXCR on the reads; one entry per CDR3 protein. The sample has 650,000 to 900,000 distinct CDR3 sequences; 32% are singletons. Only a few counts were recorded for this clonotype. Its antigen is as yet unknown. The J gene is TRBJ2-7, the V gene TRBV12-3 or TRBV12-4; the match to TRBD2 covers 7 bases. This receptor was identified in a human donor in good health (CMV status not recorded). Some clones in this sample may be carry-over from other donors' samples. This material consisted of cultured CD8+ T cells from PBMCs, taken from culture after CMV antigen stimulation. CDR3 bases: TGTGCCAGCAGCCCTACTAGCGCGAGCTCCTACGAGCAGTACTTC. Residues: CASSPTSASSYEQYF.